The sequence of this TCR beta chain was determined in a study of Ad26.COV2.S vaccination and SARS-CoV-2 variants. Study findings and constraints: Compared with placebo recipients, vaccine recipients had higher spike-specific TCR breadth.

The treatment is: roughly 18 received Ad26.COV2.S at low or high dose, single or two shots; a few received placebo; per-sample allocation not given. Specimens were obtained on day 63 following the first vaccine or placebo injection. Only a few counts were recorded for this clone. Antigen: not known. TCRdb's copy holds only in-frame clones and misses some; the assay was immunoSEQ multiplex PCR. The sample lists roughly 250,000 clones, around nine tenths occurring once. The sequencing here drew on peripheral blood, taken in a trial of Ad26.COV2.S vaccine versus placebo. This clonotype was obtained from a person between 18 and 60 years old who received the Ad26.COV2.S COVID-19 vaccine or a placebo.

CDR3 bases: TGCGCCAGCAGCTTTTCTACAGGGACTGAAGCTTTCTTT. Protein product: CASSFSTGTEAFF. The chain combines TRBV5-1 with TRBJ1-1, with D possibly matching TRBD1 (6 bases). CDR1 is SGHRS and CDR2 is YFSETQ in the germline V gene. The CDR3 has 13 amino acids. The V and J ends lost 2 bases and 5 bases respectively, with 10 bases between them. Combining the CDR3 with reference TRBV5-1 and TRBJ1-1 gives the whole variable domain KAGVTQTPRYLIKTRGQQVTLSCSPISGHRSVSWYQQTPGQGLQFLFEYFSETQRNKGNFPGRFSGRQFSNSRSEMNVSTLELGDSALYLCASSFSTGTEAFFGQGTRLTVV.